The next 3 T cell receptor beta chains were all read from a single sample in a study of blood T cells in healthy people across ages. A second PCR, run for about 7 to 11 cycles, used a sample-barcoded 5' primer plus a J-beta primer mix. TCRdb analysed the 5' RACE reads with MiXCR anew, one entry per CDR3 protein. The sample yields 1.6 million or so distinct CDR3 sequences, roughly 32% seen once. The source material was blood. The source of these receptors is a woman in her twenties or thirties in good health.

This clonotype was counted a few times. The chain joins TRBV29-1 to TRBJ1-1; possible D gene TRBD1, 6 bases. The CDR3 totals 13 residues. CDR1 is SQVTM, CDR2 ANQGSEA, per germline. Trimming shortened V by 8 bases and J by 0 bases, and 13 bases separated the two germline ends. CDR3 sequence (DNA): TGCAGCACCAGACAGGCCCTGAACACTGAAGCTTTCTTT. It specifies CSTRQALNTEAFF.

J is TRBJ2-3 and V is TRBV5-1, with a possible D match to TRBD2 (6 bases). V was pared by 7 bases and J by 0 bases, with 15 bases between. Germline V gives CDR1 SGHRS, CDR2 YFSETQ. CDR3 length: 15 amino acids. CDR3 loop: CASSTGGVSTDTQYF. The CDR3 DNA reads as TGCGCCAGCTCCACCGGCGGGGTGAGCACAGATACGCAGTATTTT. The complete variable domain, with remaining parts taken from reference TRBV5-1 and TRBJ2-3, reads KAGVTQTPRYLIKTRGQQVTLSCSPISGHRSVSWYQQTPGQGLQFLFEYFSETQRNKGNFPGRFSGRQFSNSRSEMNVSTLELGDSALYLCASSTGGVSTDTQYFGPGTRLTVL.

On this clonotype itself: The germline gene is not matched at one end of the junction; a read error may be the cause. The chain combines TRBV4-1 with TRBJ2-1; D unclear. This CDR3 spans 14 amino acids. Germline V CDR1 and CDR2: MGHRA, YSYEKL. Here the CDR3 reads CASGQDNGQETQFF. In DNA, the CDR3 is TGCGCCAGCGGCCAAGATAACGGCCAAGAGACCCAGTTCTTC.